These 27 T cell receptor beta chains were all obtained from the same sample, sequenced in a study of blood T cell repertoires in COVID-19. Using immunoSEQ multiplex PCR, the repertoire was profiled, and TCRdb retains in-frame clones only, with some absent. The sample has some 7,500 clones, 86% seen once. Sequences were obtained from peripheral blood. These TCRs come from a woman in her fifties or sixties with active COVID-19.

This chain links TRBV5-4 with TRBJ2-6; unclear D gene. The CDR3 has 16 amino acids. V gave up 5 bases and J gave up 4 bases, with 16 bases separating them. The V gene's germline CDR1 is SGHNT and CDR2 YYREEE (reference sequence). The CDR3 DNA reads TGTGCCAGCAGTCTTCCCGCCGGCGGCGGGGCCAACGTCCTGACTTTC. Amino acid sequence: CASSLPAGGGANVLTF.

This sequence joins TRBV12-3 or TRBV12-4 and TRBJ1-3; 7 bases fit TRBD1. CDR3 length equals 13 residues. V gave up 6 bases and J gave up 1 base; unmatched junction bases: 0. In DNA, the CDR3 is TGTGCCAGCAGGACAGGGTCTGGAAACACCATATATTTT. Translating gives CASRTGSGNTIYF.

The CDR3 nucleotides read TGTGCCAGCAGTTATCGGACCGGGACAGGGGTAAACTACGAGCAGTACTTC. Amino acid sequence: CASSYRTGTGVNYEQYF. The chain links TRBV2 to TRBJ2-7, with 10 bases matching TRBD1. V was pared by 5 bases and J by 3 bases, with 13 bases of the junction left unmatched. The CDR3 consists of 17 residues. CDR1 and CDR2 from the germline V gene are SNHLY and FYNNEI. Supplemented by reference TRBV2 and TRBJ2-7, the full variable domain reads EPEVTQTPSHQVTQMGQEVILRCVPISNHLYFYWYRQILGQKVEFLVSFYNNEISEKSEIFDDQFSVERPDGSNFTLKIRSTKLEDSAMYFCASSYRTGTGVNYEQYFGPGTRLTVT.

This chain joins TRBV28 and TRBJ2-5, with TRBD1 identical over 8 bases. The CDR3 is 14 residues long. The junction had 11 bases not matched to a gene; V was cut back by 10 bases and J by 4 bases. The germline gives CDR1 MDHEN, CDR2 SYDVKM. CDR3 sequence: CATGTGGRRETQYF. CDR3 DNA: TGTGCCACGGGAACAGGGGGTCGTCGAGAGACCCAGTACTTC.

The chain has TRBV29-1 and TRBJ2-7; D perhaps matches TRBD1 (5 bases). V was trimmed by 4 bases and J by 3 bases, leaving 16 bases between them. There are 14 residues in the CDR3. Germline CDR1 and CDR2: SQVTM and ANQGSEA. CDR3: CSVVWTLSVYEQYF. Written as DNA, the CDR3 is TGCAGCGTTGTATGGACACTAAGCGTCTACGAGCAGTACTTC.

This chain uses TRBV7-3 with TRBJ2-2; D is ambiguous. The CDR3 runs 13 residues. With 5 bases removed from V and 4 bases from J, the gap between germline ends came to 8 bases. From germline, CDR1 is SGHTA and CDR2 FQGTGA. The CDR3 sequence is CASSLTGTGELFF. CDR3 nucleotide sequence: TGTGCCAGCAGCCTGACGGGCACCGGGGAGCTGTTTTTT.

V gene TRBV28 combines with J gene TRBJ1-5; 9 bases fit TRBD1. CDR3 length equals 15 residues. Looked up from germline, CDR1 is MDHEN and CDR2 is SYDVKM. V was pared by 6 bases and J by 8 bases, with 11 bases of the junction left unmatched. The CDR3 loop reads CASRPGQGPSEPQHF. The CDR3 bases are TGTGCCAGCAGACCGGGACAGGGCCCATCGGAGCCCCAGCATTTT.

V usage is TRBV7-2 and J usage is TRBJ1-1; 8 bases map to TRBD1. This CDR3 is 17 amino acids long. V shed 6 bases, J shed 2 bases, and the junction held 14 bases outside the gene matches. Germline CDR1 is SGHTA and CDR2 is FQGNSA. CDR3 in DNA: TGTGCCAGCAGTTCGGGCAGGGGGCTAGTGAAAAACACTGAAGCTTTCTTT. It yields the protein CASSSGRGLVKNTEAFF.

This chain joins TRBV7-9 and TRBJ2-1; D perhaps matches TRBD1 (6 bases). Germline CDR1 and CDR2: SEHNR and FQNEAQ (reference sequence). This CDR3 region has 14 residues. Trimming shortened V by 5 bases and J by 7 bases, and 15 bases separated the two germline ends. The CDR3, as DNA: TGTGCCAGCAGCGACAGGTCTGGCCCGAATGAGCAGTTCTTC. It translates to CASSDRSGPNEQFF.

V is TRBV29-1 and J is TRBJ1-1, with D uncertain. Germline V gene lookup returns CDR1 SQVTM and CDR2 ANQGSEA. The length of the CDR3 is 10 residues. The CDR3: CGGWITEAFF. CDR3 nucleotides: TGCGGAGGTTGGATCACTGAAGCTTTCTTT.

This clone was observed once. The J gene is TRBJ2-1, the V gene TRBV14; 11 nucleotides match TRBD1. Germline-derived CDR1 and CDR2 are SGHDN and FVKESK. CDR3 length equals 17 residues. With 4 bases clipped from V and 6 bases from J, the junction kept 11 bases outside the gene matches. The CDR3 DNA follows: TGTGCCAGCAGCCCTCGGACAGGGGGCGCAGGAAGCAATGAGCAGTTCTTC. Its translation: CASSPRTGGAGSNEQFF.

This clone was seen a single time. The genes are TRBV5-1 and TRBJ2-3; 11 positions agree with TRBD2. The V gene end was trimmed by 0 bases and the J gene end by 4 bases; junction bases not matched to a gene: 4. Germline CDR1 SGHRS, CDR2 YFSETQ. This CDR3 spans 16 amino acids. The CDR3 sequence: CASSLGGLAASDTQYF. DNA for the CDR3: TGCGCCAGCAGCTTGGGGGGACTAGCGGCATCAGATACGCAGTATTTT.

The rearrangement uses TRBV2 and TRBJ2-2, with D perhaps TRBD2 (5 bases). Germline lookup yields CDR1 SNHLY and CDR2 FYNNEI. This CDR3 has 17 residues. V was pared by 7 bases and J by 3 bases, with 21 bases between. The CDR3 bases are TGTGCCAGCACTCCACCGGTCGGCTTGGAGGACACCGGGGAGCTGTTTTTT. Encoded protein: CASTPPVGLEDTGELFF.

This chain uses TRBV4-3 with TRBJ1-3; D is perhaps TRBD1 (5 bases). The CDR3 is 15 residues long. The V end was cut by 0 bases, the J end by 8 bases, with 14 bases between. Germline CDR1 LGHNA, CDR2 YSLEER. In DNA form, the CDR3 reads TGCGCCAGCAGCCAAGAGAGGGCCGGGGGATACACCATATATTTT. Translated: CASSQERAGGYTIYF.

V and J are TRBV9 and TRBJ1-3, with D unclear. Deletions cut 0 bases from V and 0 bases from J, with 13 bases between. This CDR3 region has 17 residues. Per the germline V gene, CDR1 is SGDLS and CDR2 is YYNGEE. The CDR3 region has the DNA TGTGCCAGCAGCGTAGCTAACGCAGCGATCTCTGGAAACACCATATATTTT. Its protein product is CASSVANAAISGNTIYF.

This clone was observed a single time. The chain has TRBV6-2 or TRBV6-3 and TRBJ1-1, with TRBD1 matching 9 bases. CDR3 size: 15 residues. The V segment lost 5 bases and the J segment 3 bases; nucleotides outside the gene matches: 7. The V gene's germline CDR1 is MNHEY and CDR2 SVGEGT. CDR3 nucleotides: TGTGCCAGCAGTGACCGGGACAGGGTTGACACTGAAGCTTTCTTT. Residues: CASSDRDRVDTEAFF.

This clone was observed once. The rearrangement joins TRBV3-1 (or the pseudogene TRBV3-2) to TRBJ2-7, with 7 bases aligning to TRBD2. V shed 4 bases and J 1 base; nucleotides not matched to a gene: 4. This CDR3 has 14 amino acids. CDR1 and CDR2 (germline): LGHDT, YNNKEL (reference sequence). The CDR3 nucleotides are TGTGCCAGCAGCCGGTCCGGGGGGTCCTACGAGCAGTACTTC. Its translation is CASSRSGGSYEQYF.

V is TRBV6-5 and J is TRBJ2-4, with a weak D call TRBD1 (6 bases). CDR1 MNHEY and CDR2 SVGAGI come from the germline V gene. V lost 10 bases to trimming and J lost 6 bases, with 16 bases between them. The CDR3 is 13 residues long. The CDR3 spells CATENRDRNIQYF. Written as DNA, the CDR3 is TGTGCCACCGAAAACAGGGATAGAAACATTCAGTACTTC.

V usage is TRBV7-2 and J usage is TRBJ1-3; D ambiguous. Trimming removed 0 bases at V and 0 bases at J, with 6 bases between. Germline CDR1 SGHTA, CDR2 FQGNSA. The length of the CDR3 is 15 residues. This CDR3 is CASSLAGSSGNTIYF. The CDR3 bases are TGTGCCAGCAGCTTAGCCGGGAGCTCTGGAAACACCATATATTTT.

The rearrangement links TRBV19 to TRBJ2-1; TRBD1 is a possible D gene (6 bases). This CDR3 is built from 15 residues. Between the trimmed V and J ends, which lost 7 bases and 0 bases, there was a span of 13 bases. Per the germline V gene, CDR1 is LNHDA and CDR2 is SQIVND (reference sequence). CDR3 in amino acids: CASTPQGSSYNEQFF. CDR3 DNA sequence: TGTGCCAGTACCCCGCAGGGGAGCTCCTACAATGAGCAGTTCTTC.

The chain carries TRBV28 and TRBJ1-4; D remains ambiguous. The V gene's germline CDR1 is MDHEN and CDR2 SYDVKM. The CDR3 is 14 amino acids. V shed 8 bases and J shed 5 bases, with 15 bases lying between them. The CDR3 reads CASQEQLPNEKLFF. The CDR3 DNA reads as TGTGCCAGCCAAGAACAGCTTCCCAATGAAAAACTGTTTTTT.

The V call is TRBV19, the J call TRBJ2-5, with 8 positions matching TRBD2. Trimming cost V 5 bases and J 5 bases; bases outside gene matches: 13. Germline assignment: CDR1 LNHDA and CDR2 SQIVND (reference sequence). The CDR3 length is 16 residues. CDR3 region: CASSVGVVAGKETQYF. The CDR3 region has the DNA TGTGCCAGTAGTGTGGGGGTAGTAGCGGGGAAGGAGACCCAGTACTTC. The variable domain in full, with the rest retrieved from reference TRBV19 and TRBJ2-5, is DGGITQSPKYLFRKEGQNVTLSCEQNLNHDAMYWYRQDPGQGLRLIYYSQIVNDFQKGDIAEGYSVSREKKESFPLTVTSAQKNPTAFYLCASSVGVVAGKETQYFGPGTRLLVL.

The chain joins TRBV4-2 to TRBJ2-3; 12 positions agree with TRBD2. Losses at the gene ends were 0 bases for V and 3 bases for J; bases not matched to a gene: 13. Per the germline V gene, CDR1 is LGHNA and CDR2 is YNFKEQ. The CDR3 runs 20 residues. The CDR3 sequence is CASSQETLAGGQVVTDTQYF. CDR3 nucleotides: TGTGCCAGCAGCCAAGAAACGCTAGCGGGGGGGCAGGTAGTAACAGATACGCAGTATTTT.

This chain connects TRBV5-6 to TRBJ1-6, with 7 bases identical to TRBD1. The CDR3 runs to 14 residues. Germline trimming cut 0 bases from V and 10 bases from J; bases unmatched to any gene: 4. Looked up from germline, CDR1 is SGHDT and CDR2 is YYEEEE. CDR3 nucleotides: TGTGCCAGCAGCTTGGGTACAGGGGCCTCACCCCTCCACTTT. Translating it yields CASSLGTGASPLHF.

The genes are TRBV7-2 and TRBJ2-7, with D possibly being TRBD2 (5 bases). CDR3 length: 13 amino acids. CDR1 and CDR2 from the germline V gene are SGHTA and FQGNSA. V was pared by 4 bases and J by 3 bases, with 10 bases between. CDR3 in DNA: TGTGCCAGCAGCTACGAGGGTGGCTACGAGCAGTACTTC. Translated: CASSYEGGYEQYF.

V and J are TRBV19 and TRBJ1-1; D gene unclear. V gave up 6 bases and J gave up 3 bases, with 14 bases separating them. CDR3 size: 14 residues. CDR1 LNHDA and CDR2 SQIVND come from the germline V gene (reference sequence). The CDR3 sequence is CASRGDRRDTEAFF. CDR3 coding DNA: TGTGCCAGTAGAGGAGATCGGCGGGACACTGAAGCTTTCTTT.

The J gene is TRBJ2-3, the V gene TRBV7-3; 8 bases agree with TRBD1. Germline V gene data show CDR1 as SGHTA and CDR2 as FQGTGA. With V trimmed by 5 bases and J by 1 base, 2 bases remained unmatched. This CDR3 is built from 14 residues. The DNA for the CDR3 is TGTGCCAGCAGCGGGACAGGAGGCACAGATACGCAGTATTTT. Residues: CASSGTGGTDTQYF. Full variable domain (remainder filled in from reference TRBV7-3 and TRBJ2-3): GAGVSQTPSNKVTEKGKYVELRCDPISGHTALYWYRQSLGQGPEFLIYFQGTGAADDSGLPNDRFFAVRPEGSVSTLKIQRTERGDSAVYLCASSGTGGTDTQYFGPGTRLTVL.